Listed below are T cell receptor beta chains from one sample, sequenced in a study of PD-1 and CTLA-4 blockade in melanoma. Sequencing was performed with immunoSEQ multiplex PCR; in TCRdb, only in-frame clones are kept and a portion is missing. The repertoire consists of around 21,000 clones, with about 91% occurring once and the leading ten covering 7.8%. This material consisted of CD8+ T cells from peripheral blood, taken before anti-PD-1 treatment. The receptors were gathered from a human donor with melanoma. The CDR3 runs from the conserved cysteine through the conserved F or W. Size is omitted from some rows. Given values are once, few, many or a class for expanded clones.

v_call,cdr3_length,clone_size,j_call,cdr3_aa
TRBV30,14,NA,TRBJ2-7,CAWSFGQGAYEQYF
TRBV6-5,15,NA,TRBJ2-1,CASRLSSGSYNEQFF
TRBV27,15,NA,TRBJ2-1,CASSLVRTNYNEQFF
TRBV15,20,once,TRBJ1-2,CATSRGTGSGTVRTPYGYTF
TRBV4-1,11,few,TRBJ2-7,CASSTPYEQYF
TRBV2,13,NA,TRBJ2-7,CASTLSDSYEQYF
TRBV7-3,13,NA,TRBJ1-1,CASSSMGGTEAFF
TRBV30,12,few,TRBJ1-3,CAYSLWENTIYF
TRBV24-1,12,NA,TRBJ1-1,CATTGPNTEAFF
TRBV7-7,13,NA,TRBJ1-6,CASSLEYNSPLHF
TRBV4-1,14,NA,TRBJ1-1,CASSQEARPLEAFF
TRBV4-3,15,NA,TRBJ1-5,CASSQGYSGDQPQHF